Detailed here is one TCR beta chain. Its antigen is undetermined. This specimen belongs to a study of cytomegalovirus exposure and HLA in healthy donors. Study-wide points: According to an earlier analysis, most TCR beta V segments yielded productive rearrangements about 90% or about 30% of the time.

Both 60 Vbeta primers and 13 Jbeta primers went into the PCR. Profiling relied on immunoSEQ multiplex PCR, and the TCRdb table lists in-frame clones only, not all of them. The top ten hold 3.3% of the sample, which has some 150,000 clones, approximately 71% seen once. This CDR3 has 15 amino acids. The J segment lost 3 bases and the V segment lost 1 base, leaving 4 bases of the junction unmatched. Per the germline V gene, CDR1 is SGHAT and CDR2 is FQNNGV. This sequence was found in a man aged 40-55 years in good health and CMV-seronegative. The genes are TRBV11-2 and TRBJ1-2; the match to TRBD1 covers 8 bases. Material: PBMCs. The CDR3 DNA sequence: TGTGCCAGCAGCTTAGCCCTGACAGGGGACTATGGCTACACCTTC. Translated: CASSLALTGDYGYTF.